The 7 T cell receptor beta chains below all came from one sample that was sequenced in a study of blood T cell repertoires in COVID-19. TCRdb's copy holds only in-frame clones and misses some; the assay was immunoSEQ multiplex PCR. Here the sample spans 200,000 to 250,000 clones, over 80% being singletons. The sample consisted of peripheral blood. Receptors were obtained from a man aged 25-45 years with COVID-19, enrolled during active disease.

The CDR3 region has the DNA TGCAGCGTAACTACAGGGGTAGGTGAGCAGTTCTTC. The encoded protein is CSVTTGVGEQFF. V usage is TRBV29-1 and J usage is TRBJ2-1, with 7 bases matching TRBD1. CDR3 length: 12 residues. Trimming cost V 6 bases and J 9 bases; bases outside gene matches: 8. Per germline, CDR1 SQVTM and CDR2 ANQGSEA.

The CDR3 here is CASSLLGTAASTDTQYF. For the CDR3, the DNA is TGTGCCAGCAGCCTCCTCGGCACCGCGGCTAGCACAGATACGCAGTATTTT. The chain is built from TRBV9 and TRBJ2-3; D is unresolved. Germline CDR1 SGDLS, CDR2 YYNGEE. The CDR3 runs 17 residues. Trimming took 4 bases from V and 0 from J, leaving 18 bases between them.

The chain combines TRBV4-3 with TRBJ2-3; D remains unclear. V dropped 1 base and J dropped 2 bases, with 7 bases sitting between them. The germline V gene encodes CDR1 LGHNA and CDR2 YSLEER. This CDR3 has 14 residues. The CDR3 sequence is CASSQAIHTDTQYF. The DNA of the CDR3 is TGCGCCAGCAGCCAAGCTATTCACACAGATACGCAGTATTTT.

The table lists this clone with a count of one. The chain links TRBV9 to TRBJ1-4, with D unclear. Germline-derived CDR1 and CDR2 are SGDLS and YYNGEE. This CDR3 has 15 amino acids. With 0 bases removed from V and 0 bases from J, the gap between germline ends came to 6 bases. CDR3 region: CASSVGVTTNEKLFF. The CDR3 DNA is TGTGCCAGCAGCGTAGGAGTGACAACTAATGAAAAACTGTTTTTT.

This rearrangement joins TRBV24-1 to TRBJ1-2, with D perhaps matching TRBD1 (6 bases). Trimming removed 3 bases from V and 1 base from J, with 8 bases in between. The germline V gene has CDR1 KGHDR and CDR2 SFDVKD. The CDR3 has 14 residues. This chain's CDR3 is CATSDTGINYGYTF. CDR3 sequence (DNA): TGTGCCACCAGTGATACAGGGATTAACTATGGCTACACCTTC.

This clone has more than one count but fewer than ten. The chain has TRBV5-1 and TRBJ1-3, with 7 bases matching TRBD1. J lost 0 bases, V lost 5 bases, and 2 bases had no gene match. Germline CDR1 reads SGHRS; CDR2 reads YFSETQ. There are 14 residues in the CDR3. CDR3 protein: CASRWDSSGNTIYF. As DNA, the CDR3 is TGCGCCAGCAGGTGGGACAGCTCTGGAAACACCATATATTTT. Full variable domain (outside the CDR3, taken from reference TRBV5-1 and TRBJ1-3): KAGVTQTPRYLIKTRGQQVTLSCSPISGHRSVSWYQQTPGQGLQFLFEYFSETQRNKGNFPGRFSGRQFSNSRSEMNVSTLELGDSALYLCASRWDSSGNTIYFGEGSWLTVV.

This clone has only one observation. This sequence joins TRBV19 and TRBJ2-1; the match to TRBD2 covers 9 bases. Germline trimming cut 3 bases from V and 3 bases from J; bases unmatched to any gene: 6. This CDR3 region has 16 residues. From germline, CDR1 is LNHDA and CDR2 SQIVND (reference sequence). The chain's CDR3 is CASSIGDSGSYNEQFF. DNA for the CDR3: TGTGCCAGTAGTATCGGCGATAGCGGGAGCTACAATGAGCAGTTCTTC.